A selection of T cell receptor beta chains follows, all from one sample in a study of OX40 agonist ivuxolimab in advanced cancers. The repertoire was sequenced with immunoSEQ multiplex PCR; TCRdb's copy has only in-frame clones and lacks some. Counted here are approximately 100,000 clones, over 75% occurring once; the ten biggest clones make up approximately 0.5%. Sequenced material: CD4+ or CD8+ T cells sorted from blood, taken in a trial of the OX40 agonist ivuxolimab. These receptors were collected from an adult with an advanced solid tumor such as melanoma, head and neck, liver or kidney cancer. CDR3s include the opening cysteine and the closing phenylalanine or tryptophan. D genes are given only for firm matches. Rows give clone size only sometimes, using once, few, many, or a class for an expanded clone.

J gene: TRBJ2-1; D gene: -; V gene: TRBV25-1; clone size: -; CDR3 protein: CASSFPPSENEQFF; CDR3 DNA: TGTGCCAGCAGTTTTCCGCCTTCCGAAAATGAGCAGTTCTTC
J gene: TRBJ2-5; D gene: -; V gene: TRBV7-9; clone size: once; CDR3 protein: CASSLNTGGQYF; CDR3 DNA: TGTGCCAGCAGCTTAAACACAGGAGGGCAGTACTTC
J gene: TRBJ1-2; D gene: -; V gene: TRBV28; clone size: -; CDR3 protein: CASSLRSRGYTF; CDR3 DNA: TGTGCCAGCAGTTTACGGTCGAGAGGCTACACCTTC
J gene: TRBJ2-1; D gene: -; V gene: TRBV28; clone size: -; CDR3 protein: CASSLLAYGEQFF; CDR3 DNA: TGTGCCAGCAGTTTGCTAGCGTACGGTGAGCAGTTCTTC
J gene: TRBJ2-6; D gene: TRBD1; V gene: TRBV10-3; clone size: -; CDR3 protein: CATQGAGANVLTF; CDR3 DNA: TGTGCCACCCAGGGGGCTGGGGCCAACGTCCTGACTTTC
J gene: TRBJ1-2; D gene: -; V gene: TRBV10-3; clone size: -; CDR3 protein: CAISDRADNYGYTF; CDR3 DNA: TGTGCCATCAGTGACCGGGCCGATAACTATGGCTACACCTTC
J gene: TRBJ1-6; D gene: -; V gene: TRBV18; clone size: -; CDR3 protein: CASSPPSSYNSPLHF; CDR3 DNA: TGTGCCAGCTCACCACCGTCCAGCTACAATTCACCCCTCCACTTT
J gene: TRBJ2-7; D gene: -; V gene: TRBV28; clone size: -; CDR3 protein: CASSTRQAISYEQYF; CDR3 DNA: TGTGCCAGCAGTACGCGACAGGCCATCTCCTACGAGCAGTACTTC
J gene: TRBJ2-3; D gene: TRBD2; V gene: TRBV7-6; clone size: -; CDR3 protein: CASSSRPTSGNTDTQYF; CDR3 DNA: TGTGCCAGCAGCTCCAGACCGACTAGCGGCAACACAGATACGCAGTATTTT
J gene: TRBJ2-7; D gene: -; V gene: TRBV7-5; clone size: -; CDR3 protein: CARSGRDRFYEQYF; CDR3 DNA: TGTGCCAGAAGCGGGCGGGACAGATTCTACGAGCAGTACTTC
J gene: TRBJ2-7; D gene: TRBD2; V gene: TRBV27; clone size: -; CDR3 protein: CASSGLAGSYEQYF; CDR3 DNA: TGTGCCAGCAGTGGACTAGCGGGGTCCTACGAGCAGTACTTC
J gene: TRBJ2-7; D gene: TRBD2; V gene: TRBV30; clone size: -; CDR3 protein: CAWSAGGEQYF; CDR3 DNA: TGTGCCTGGAGTGCGGGGGGCGAGCAGTACTTC
J gene: TRBJ1-3; D gene: -; V gene: TRBV30; clone size: -; CDR3 protein: CAWTVSGNTIYF; CDR3 DNA: TGTGCCTGGACAGTCTCTGGAAACACCATATATTTT
J gene: TRBJ2-2; D gene: -; V gene: TRBV30; clone size: -; CDR3 protein: CACRWGASNTGELFF; CDR3 DNA: TGTGCCTGTAGGTGGGGGGCCTCGAACACCGGGGAGCTGTTTTTT
J gene: TRBJ1-2; D gene: -; V gene: TRBV19; clone size: -; CDR3 protein: CASRTAGGYGYTF; CDR3 DNA: TGTGCCAGCAGAACCGCCGGAGGTTATGGCTACACCTTC
J gene: TRBJ2-2; D gene: -; V gene: TRBV10-2; clone size: -; CDR3 protein: CASSLQGYTGELFF; CDR3 DNA: TGCGCCAGCAGCTTACAGGGATACACCGGGGAGCTGTTTTTT
J gene: TRBJ1-5; D gene: TRBD1; V gene: TRBV28; clone size: -; CDR3 protein: CASSSSDRVQPQHF; CDR3 DNA: TGTGCCAGCAGTTCCTCCGACAGGGTCCAGCCCCAGCATTTT
J gene: TRBJ1-1; D gene: TRBD1; V gene: TRBV7-8; clone size: -; CDR3 protein: CASSLRQGARNTEAFF; CDR3 DNA: TGTGCCAGCAGCTTAAGACAGGGGGCGAGGAACACTGAAGCTTTCTTT
J gene: TRBJ2-1; D gene: -; V gene: TRBV11-2; clone size: -; CDR3 protein: CASSLNGLSYNEQFF; CDR3 DNA: TGTGCCAGCAGCTTAAATGGCCTCTCCTACAATGAGCAGTTCTTC
J gene: TRBJ1-3; D gene: -; V gene: TRBV30; clone size: -; CDR3 protein: CAWGPAGNTIYF; CDR3 DNA: TGTGCCTGGGGACCGGCAGGAAACACCATATATTTT
J gene: TRBJ1-6; D gene: -; V gene: TRBV7-2; clone size: -; CDR3 protein: CASSRLGTGNSPLHF; CDR3 DNA: TGTGCCAGCAGCCGACTCGGGACGGGAAATTCACCCCTCCACTTT
J gene: TRBJ1-3; D gene: -; V gene: TRBV18; clone size: -; CDR3 protein: CASSPSGSGNTIYF; CDR3 DNA: TGTGCCAGCTCACCATCGGGCTCTGGAAACACCATATATTTT
J gene: TRBJ1-3; D gene: -; V gene: TRBV7-2; clone size: -; CDR3 protein: CASSDYSEGYF; CDR3 DNA: TGTGCCAGCAGCGACTATAGCGAGGGATATTTT
J gene: TRBJ1-4; D gene: -; V gene: TRBV6-6; clone size: -; CDR3 protein: CASSYRPSGGKLFF; CDR3 DNA: TGTGCCAGCAGTTACAGGCCTTCCGGAGGAAAACTGTTTTTT
J gene: TRBJ1-6; D gene: -; V gene: TRBV19; clone size: once; CDR3 protein: CASSDSLVSPLHF; CDR3 DNA: TGTGCCAGTAGTGACAGCTTGGTTTCACCCCTCCACTTT
J gene: TRBJ2-7; D gene: -; V gene: TRBV19; clone size: -; CDR3 protein: CASSKAGGPYEQYF; CDR3 DNA: TGTGCCAGTAGTAAGGCCGGGGGACCTTACGAGCAGTACTTC
J gene: TRBJ1-4; D gene: TRBD1; V gene: TRBV6-6; clone size: few; CDR3 protein: CASSQRDSTYEKLFF; CDR3 DNA: TGTGCCAGCAGCCAACGGGACAGTACGTACGAAAAACTGTTTTTT
J gene: TRBJ2-1; D gene: TRBD2; V gene: TRBV30; clone size: -; CDR3 protein: CAWRIRGGLHEQFF; CDR3 DNA: TGTGCCTGGAGGATACGGGGGGGCCTCCATGAGCAGTTCTTC
J gene: TRBJ2-1; D gene: TRBD2; V gene: TRBV18; clone size: -; CDR3 protein: CASSPMSGGYYNEQFF; CDR3 DNA: TGTGCCAGCTCACCTATGAGCGGGGGCTATTACAATGAGCAGTTCTTC
J gene: TRBJ2-6; D gene: -; V gene: TRBV19; clone size: -; CDR3 protein: CASSIQIQSSGANVLTF; CDR3 DNA: TGTGCCAGTAGTATACAGATCCAGAGCTCTGGGGCCAACGTCCTGACTTTC
J gene: TRBJ2-5; D gene: -; V gene: TRBV7-2; clone size: -; CDR3 protein: CASSLGGSNIQETQYF; CDR3 DNA: TGTGCCAGCAGCTTAGGGGGCAGCAACATCCAAGAGACCCAGTACTTC
J gene: TRBJ2-6; D gene: TRBD2; V gene: TRBV5-1; clone size: few; CDR3 protein: CASSTLAGVASGANVLTF; CDR3 DNA: TGCGCCAGCAGCACCCTAGCGGGGGTTGCCTCTGGGGCCAACGTCCTGACTTTC
J gene: TRBJ2-7; D gene: -; V gene: TRBV29-1; clone size: once; CDR3 protein: CSVAGTGSYEQYF; CDR3 DNA: TGCAGCGTCGCAGGTACAGGGTCCTACGAGCAGTACTTC
J gene: TRBJ2-3; D gene: -; V gene: TRBV6-4; clone size: once; CDR3 protein: CASSPDSPPRDTQYF; CDR3 DNA: TGTGCCAGCAGCCCGGACTCCCCGCCCAGAGATACGCAGTATTTT
J gene: TRBJ2-3; D gene: -; V gene: TRBV7-3; clone size: once; CDR3 protein: CASSLDALGATQYF; CDR3 DNA: TGTGCCAGCAGCTTAGACGCTCTCGGGGCTACGCAGTATTTT
J gene: TRBJ2-3; D gene: TRBD2; V gene: TRBV7-3; clone size: -; CDR3 protein: CASSLGTSIGADTQYF; CDR3 DNA: TGTGCCAGCAGCTTAGGGACTAGCATCGGGGCAGATACGCAGTATTTT
J gene: TRBJ1-1; D gene: -; V gene: TRBV19; clone size: once; CDR3 protein: CASSIGGWAEAFF; CDR3 DNA: TGTGCCAGTAGTATAGGGGGGTGGGCTGAAGCTTTCTTT
J gene: TRBJ2-2; D gene: TRBD1; V gene: TRBV5-1; clone size: -; CDR3 protein: CASAGQGNTGELFF; CDR3 DNA: TGCGCCAGCGCCGGACAGGGGAACACCGGGGAGCTGTTTTTT
J gene: TRBJ1-1; D gene: -; V gene: TRBV12-2; clone size: -; CDR3 protein: CASRFDPDRGAFF; CDR3 DNA: TGTGCAAGTCGCTTCGACCCGGACAGGGGAGCTTTCTTT
J gene: TRBJ2-5; D gene: -; V gene: TRBV6-5; clone size: -; CDR3 protein: CASSRRQSQETQYF; CDR3 DNA: TGTGCCAGCAGCCGCAGACAGAGCCAAGAGACCCAGTACTTC
J gene: TRBJ2-7; D gene: -; V gene: TRBV28; clone size: -; CDR3 protein: CASSPGPSSYEQYF; CDR3 DNA: TGTGCCAGCAGTCCAGGCCCTAGCTCCTACGAGCAGTACTTC
J gene: TRBJ2-7; D gene: TRBD1; V gene: TRBV30; clone size: -; CDR3 protein: CAWSNNRGRDRSYEQYF; CDR3 DNA: TGTGCCTGGAGTAACAACAGGGGGCGCGATCGTTCCTACGAGCAGTACTTC
J gene: TRBJ2-7; D gene: TRBD1; V gene: TRBV7-2; clone size: once; CDR3 protein: CASSSGQAIGSYEQYF; CDR3 DNA: TGTGCCAGCAGCTCCGGACAGGCCATTGGGTCCTACGAGCAGTACTTC
J gene: TRBJ1-1; D gene: -; V gene: TRBV28; clone size: -; CDR3 protein: CAIGGFTEAFF; CDR3 DNA: TGTGCCATCGGCGGGTTTACTGAAGCTTTCTTT
J gene: TRBJ1-3; D gene: TRBD1; V gene: TRBV30; clone size: -; CDR3 protein: CAWSDWGQSLSHSGAIYF; CDR3 DNA: TGTGCCTGGAGTGATTGGGGACAGAGCCTCTCTCATAGCGGGGCCATATATTTT
J gene: TRBJ2-2; D gene: TRBD1; V gene: TRBV19; clone size: -; CDR3 protein: CASRRQGDGELFF; CDR3 DNA: TGTGCCAGTAGAAGACAGGGCGACGGGGAGCTGTTTTTT
J gene: TRBJ1-4; D gene: TRBD1; V gene: TRBV28; clone size: once; CDR3 protein: CASSLGTANNEKLFF; CDR3 DNA: TGTGCCAGCAGTTTAGGGACAGCTAATAATGAAAAACTGTTTTTT